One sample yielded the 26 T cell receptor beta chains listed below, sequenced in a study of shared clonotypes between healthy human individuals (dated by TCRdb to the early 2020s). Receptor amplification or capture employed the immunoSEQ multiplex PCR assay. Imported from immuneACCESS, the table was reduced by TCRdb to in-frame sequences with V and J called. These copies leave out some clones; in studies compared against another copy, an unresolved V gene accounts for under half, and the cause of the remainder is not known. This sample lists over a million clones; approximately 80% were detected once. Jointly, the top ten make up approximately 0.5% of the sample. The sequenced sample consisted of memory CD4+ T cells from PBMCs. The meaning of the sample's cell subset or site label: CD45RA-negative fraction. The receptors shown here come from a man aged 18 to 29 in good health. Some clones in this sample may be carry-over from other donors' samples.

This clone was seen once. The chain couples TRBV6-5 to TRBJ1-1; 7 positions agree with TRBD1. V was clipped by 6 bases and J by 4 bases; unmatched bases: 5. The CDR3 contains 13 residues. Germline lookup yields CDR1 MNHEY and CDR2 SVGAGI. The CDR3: CASRETGTTEAFF. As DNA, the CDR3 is TGTGCCAGCAGAGAGACAGGGACCACTGAAGCTTTCTTT.

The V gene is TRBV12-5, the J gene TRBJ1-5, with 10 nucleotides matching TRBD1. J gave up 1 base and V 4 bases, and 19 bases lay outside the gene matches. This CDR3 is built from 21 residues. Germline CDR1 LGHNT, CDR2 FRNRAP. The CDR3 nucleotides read TGTGCTAGTGGTTCGACACTCCGGGACAGGGGCCTGGGAGCGAGCAATCAGCCCCAGCATTTT. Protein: CASGSTLRDRGLGASNQPQHF.

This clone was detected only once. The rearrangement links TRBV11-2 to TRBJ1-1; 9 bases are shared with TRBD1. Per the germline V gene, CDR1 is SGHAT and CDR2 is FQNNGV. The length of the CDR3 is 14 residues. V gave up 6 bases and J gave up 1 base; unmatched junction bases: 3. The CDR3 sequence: CASSKGQGNTEAFF. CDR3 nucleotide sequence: TGTGCCAGCAGTAAGGGACAGGGGAACACTGAAGCTTTCTTT. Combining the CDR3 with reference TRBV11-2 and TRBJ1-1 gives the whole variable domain EAGVAQSPRYKIIEKRQSVAFWCNPISGHATLYWYQQILGQGPKLLIQFQNNGVVDDSQLPKDRFSAERLKGVDSTLKIQPAKLEDSAVYLCASSKGQGNTEAFFGQGTRLTVV.

The CDR3 sequence: CASTRDSQYEQYF. The CDR3 DNA reads as TGTGCCAGCACTCGGGACAGCCAATACGAGCAGTACTTC. The genes are TRBV6-1 and TRBJ2-7; 7 nucleotides line up with TRBD1. In germline, CDR1 is MNHNS, CDR2 SASEGT. The J segment lost 4 bases and the V segment lost 7 bases, leaving 7 bases of the junction unmatched. The length of the CDR3 is 13 residues.

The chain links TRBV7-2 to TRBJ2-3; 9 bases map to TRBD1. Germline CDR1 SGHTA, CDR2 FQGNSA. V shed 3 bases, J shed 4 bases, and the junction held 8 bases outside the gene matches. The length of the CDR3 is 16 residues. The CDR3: CASSLFGTGFPDTQYF. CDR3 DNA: TGTGCCAGCAGCTTGTTTGGGACAGGGTTTCCAGATACGCAGTATTTT. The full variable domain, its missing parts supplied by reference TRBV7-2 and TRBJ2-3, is GAGVSQSPSNKVTEKGKDVELRCDPISGHTALYWYRQSLGQGLEFLIYFQGNSAPDKSGLPSDRFSAERTGGSVSTLTIQRTQQEDSAVYLCASSLFGTGFPDTQYFGPGTRLTVL.

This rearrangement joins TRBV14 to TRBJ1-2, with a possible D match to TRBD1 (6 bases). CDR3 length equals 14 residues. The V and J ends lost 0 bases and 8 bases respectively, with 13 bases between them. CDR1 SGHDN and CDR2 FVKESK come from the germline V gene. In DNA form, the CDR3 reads TGTGCCAGCAGCCAAGACGGGTTTGGGGGCGGCTACACCTTC. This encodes CASSQDGFGGGYTF. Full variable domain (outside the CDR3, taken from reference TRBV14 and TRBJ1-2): EAGVTQFPSHSVIEKGQTVTLRCDPISGHDNLYWYRRVMGKEIKFLLHFVKESKQDESGMPNNRFLAERTGGTYSTLKVQPAELEDSGVYFCASSQDGFGGGYTFGSGTRLTVV.

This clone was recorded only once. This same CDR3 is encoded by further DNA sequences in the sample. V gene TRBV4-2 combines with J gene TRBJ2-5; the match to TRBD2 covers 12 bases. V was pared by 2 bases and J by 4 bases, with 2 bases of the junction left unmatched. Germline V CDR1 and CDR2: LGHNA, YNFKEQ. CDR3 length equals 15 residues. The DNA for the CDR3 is TGTGCCAGCAGCCAACTAGCGGGAGGGGGAGAGACCCAGTACTTC. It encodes CASSQLAGGGETQYF.

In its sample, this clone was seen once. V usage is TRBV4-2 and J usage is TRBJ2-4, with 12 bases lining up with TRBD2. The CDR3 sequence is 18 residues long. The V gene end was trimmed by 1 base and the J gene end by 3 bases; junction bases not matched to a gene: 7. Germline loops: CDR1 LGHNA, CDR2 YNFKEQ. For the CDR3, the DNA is TGTGCCAGCAGCCAAGTTGGTCTAGCGGGAGGGGACAAAAACATTCAGTACTTC. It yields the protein CASSQVGLAGGDKNIQYF.

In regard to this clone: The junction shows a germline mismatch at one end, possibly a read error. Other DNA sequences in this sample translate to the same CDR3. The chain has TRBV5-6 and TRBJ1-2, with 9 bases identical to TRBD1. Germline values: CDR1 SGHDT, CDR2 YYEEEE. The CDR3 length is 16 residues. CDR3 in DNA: TGTGCCAGCAGCGATTTGGGACAGGGATTGAACTATGGCTACACATTC. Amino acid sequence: CASSDLGQGLNYGYTF.

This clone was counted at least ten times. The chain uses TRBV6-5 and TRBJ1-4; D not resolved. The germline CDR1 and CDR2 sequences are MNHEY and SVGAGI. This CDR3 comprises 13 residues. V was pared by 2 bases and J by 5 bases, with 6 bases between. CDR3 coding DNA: TGTGCCAGCAGTTACGGACTCAATGAAAAACTGTTTTTT. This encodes CASSYGLNEKLFF.

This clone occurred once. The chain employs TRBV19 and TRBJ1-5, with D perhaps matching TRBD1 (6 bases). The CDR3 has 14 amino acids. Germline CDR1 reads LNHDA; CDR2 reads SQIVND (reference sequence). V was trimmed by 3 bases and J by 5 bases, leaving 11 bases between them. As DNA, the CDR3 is TGTGCCAGTAGTATTAACAGGGTAGATCAGCCCCAGCATTTT. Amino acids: CASSINRVDQPQHF. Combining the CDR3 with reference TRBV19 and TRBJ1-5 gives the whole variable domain DGGITQSPKYLFRKEGQNVTLSCEQNLNHDAMYWYRQDPGQGLRLIYYSQIVNDFQKGDIAEGYSVSREKKESFPLTVTSAQKNPTAFYLCASSINRVDQPQHFGDGTRLSIL.

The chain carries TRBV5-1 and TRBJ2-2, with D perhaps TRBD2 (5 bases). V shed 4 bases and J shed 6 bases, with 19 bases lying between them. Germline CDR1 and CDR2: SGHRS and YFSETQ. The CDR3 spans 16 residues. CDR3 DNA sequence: TGCGCCAGCAGCAGAACTAGAACTGTGATCCCCGGGGAGCTGTTTTTT. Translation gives CASSRTRTVIPGELFF.

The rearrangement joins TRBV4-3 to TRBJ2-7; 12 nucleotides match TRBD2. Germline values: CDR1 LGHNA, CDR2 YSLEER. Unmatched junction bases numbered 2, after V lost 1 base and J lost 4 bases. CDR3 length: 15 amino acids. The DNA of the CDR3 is TGCGCCAGCAGCCAAGGGACTAGCGGGGCTTACGAGCAGTACTTC. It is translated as CASSQGTSGAYEQYF.

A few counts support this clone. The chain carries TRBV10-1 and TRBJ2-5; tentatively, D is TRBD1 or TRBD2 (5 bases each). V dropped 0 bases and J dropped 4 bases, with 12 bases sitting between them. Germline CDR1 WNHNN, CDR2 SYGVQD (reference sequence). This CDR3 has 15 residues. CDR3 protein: CASSESYSGTETQYF. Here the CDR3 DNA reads TGCGCCAGCAGTGAGTCCTATTCCGGGACAGAGACCCAGTACTTC.

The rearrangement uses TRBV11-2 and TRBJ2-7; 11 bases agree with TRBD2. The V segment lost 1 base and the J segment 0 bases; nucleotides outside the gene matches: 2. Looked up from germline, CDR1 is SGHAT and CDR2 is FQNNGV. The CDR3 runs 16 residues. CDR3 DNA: TGTGCCAGCAGCTTAGTGGGACTAGCGGACTCCTACGAGCAGTACTTC. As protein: CASSLVGLADSYEQYF.

CDR3 sequence: CASSPRVWGQAQETQYF. CDR3 in DNA: TGTGCCAGCAGCCCCCGGGTATGGGGACAGGCCCAAGAGACCCAGTACTTC. The rearrangement uses TRBV5-4 and TRBJ2-5, with 8 nucleotides matching TRBD1. Germline V gene lookup returns CDR1 SGHNT and CDR2 YYREEE (reference sequence). With 4 bases clipped from V and 1 base from J, the junction kept 12 bases outside the gene matches. The CDR3 loop spans 17 amino acids.

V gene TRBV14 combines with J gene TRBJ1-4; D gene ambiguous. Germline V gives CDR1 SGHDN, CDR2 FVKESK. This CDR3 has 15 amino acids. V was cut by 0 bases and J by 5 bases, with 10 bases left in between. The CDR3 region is CASSQDFGRNEKLFF. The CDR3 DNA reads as TGTGCCAGCAGCCAAGATTTCGGCCGGAATGAAAAACTGTTTTTT.

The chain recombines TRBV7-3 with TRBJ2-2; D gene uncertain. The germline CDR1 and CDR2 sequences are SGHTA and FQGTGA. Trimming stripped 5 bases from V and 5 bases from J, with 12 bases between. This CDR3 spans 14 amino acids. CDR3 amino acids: CASSPSTGTGELFF. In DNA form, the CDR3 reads TGTGCCAGCAGCCCCAGTACGGGTACCGGGGAGCTGTTTTTT. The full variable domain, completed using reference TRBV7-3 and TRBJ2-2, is GAGVSQTPSNKVTEKGKYVELRCDPISGHTALYWYRQSLGQGPEFLIYFQGTGAADDSGLPNDRFFAVRPEGSVSTLKIQRTERGDSAVYLCASSPSTGTGELFFGEGSRLTVL.

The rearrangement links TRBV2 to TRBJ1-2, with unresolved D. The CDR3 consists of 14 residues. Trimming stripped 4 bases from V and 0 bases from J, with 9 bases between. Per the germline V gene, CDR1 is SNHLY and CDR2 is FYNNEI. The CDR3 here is CASSGGSTNYGYTF. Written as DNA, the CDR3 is TGTGCCAGCAGTGGGGGTTCGACTAACTATGGCTACACCTTC.

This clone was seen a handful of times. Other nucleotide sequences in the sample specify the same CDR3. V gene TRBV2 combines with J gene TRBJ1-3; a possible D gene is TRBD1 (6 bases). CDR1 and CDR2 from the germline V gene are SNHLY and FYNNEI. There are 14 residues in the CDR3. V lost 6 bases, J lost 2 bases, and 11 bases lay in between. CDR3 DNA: TGTGCCAGCAGGGGGGCAGGCCCTGGAAACACCATATATTTT. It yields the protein CASRGAGPGNTIYF.

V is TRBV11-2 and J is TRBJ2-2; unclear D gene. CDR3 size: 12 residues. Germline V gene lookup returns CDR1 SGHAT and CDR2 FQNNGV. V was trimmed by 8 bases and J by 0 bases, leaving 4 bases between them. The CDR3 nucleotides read TGTGCCAGCCCCTCGAACACCGGGGAGCTGTTTTTT. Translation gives CASPSNTGELFF.

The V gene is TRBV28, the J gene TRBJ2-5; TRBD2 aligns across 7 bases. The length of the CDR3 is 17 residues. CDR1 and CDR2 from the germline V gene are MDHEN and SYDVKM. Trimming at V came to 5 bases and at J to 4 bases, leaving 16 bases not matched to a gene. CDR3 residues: CASSRRSGMEFRETQYF. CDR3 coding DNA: TGTGCCAGCAGTCGACGGAGCGGGATGGAGTTTAGAGAGACCCAGTACTTC.

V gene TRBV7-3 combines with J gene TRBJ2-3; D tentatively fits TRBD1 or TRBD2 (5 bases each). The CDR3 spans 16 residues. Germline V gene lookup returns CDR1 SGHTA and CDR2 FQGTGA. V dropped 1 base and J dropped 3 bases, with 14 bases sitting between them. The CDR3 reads CASSLRGPAKTDTQYF. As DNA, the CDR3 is TGTGCCAGCAGCTTAAGGGGACCCGCGAAGACAGATACGCAGTATTTT.

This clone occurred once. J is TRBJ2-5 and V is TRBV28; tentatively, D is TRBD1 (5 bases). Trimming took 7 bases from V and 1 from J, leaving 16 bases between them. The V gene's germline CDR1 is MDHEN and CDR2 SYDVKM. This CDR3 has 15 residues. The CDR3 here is CASTDGVGLQETQYF. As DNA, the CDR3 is TGTGCCAGCACTGATGGAGTGGGGCTCCAAGAGACCCAGTACTTC.

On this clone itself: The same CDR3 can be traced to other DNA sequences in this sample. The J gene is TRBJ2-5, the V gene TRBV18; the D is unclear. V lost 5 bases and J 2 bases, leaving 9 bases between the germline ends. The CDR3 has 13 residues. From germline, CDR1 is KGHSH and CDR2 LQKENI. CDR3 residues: CASSSGSQETQYF. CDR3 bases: TGTGCCAGCTCATCAGGATCTCAAGAGACCCAGTACTTC.

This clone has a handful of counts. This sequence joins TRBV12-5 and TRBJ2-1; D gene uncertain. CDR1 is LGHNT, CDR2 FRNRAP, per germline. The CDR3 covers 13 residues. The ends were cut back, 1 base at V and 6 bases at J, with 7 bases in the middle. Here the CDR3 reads CASGLEGVNEQFF. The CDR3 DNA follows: TGTGCTAGTGGTTTGGAGGGTGTCAATGAGCAGTTCTTC.